This paragraph reports one T cell receptor beta chain. Here immunoSEQ multiplex PCR was the method, and the copy in TCRdb shows in-frame clones only, minus some. The top ten clones hold 0.94% of a sample with around 300,000 clones, roughly 89% of them seen once. This sample is drawn from a study of blood T cell repertoires in COVID-19. In the study overall: Samples came from the United States, Italy and Spain, spanning acute and convalescent COVID-19. T cells, B-cell-depleted T cells, or PBMCs supplied cDNA or gDNA.

Sequenced input: peripheral blood. This clonotype originated in a middle-aged woman who had recovered from COVID-19.

CDR3 nucleotide sequence: TGCGCCAGCAGCCCAGGGACTAGCGGGAGCGATGAGCAGTTCTTC. This translates into CASSPGTSGSDEQFF. The V and J genes are TRBV4-1 and TRBJ2-1; 14 nucleotides match TRBD2. Germline values: CDR1 MGHRA, CDR2 YSYEKL. V trimming: 4 bases; J trimming: 8 bases; junction bases outside the gene matches: 4. The length of the CDR3 is 15 residues.